Below are 31 T cell receptor beta chains sequenced from a single sample in a study of cytomegalovirus exposure and HLA in healthy donors. PCR was performed using 60 Vbeta and 13 Jbeta primers. Repertoires were generated with immunoSEQ multiplex PCR, while TCRdb's copy carries only in-frame clones and drops some. Of about 130,000 clones in the sample, over 70% are singletons; the top ten hold around 2.7%. The sample taken for sequencing was PBMCs. The source of these receptors is a woman in her sixties in good health and CMV-seropositive.

V is TRBV2 and J is TRBJ2-5; D possibly corresponds to TRBD2 (6 bases). V was clipped by 9 bases and J by 1 base, with 12 bases between them. The CDR3 runs to 13 residues. Per the germline V gene, CDR1 is SNHLY and CDR2 is FYNNEI. The CDR3 spells CASGGGSQETQYF. CDR3 DNA sequence: TGTGCCAGTGGGGGAGGCAGCCAAGAGACCCAGTACTTC.

The chain carries TRBV14 and TRBJ1-6; D remains unclear. The CDR3 has 15 amino acids. From germline, CDR1 is SGHDN and CDR2 FVKESK. V was cut by 2 bases and J by 4 bases, with 9 bases left in between. CDR3 nucleotides: TGTGCCAGCAGCCAAAGGAGACGGTATAATTCACCCCTCCACTTT. It yields the protein CASSQRRRYNSPLHF. Looking up the rest from reference TRBV14 and TRBJ1-6 gives the full variable domain: EAGVTQFPSHSVIEKGQTVTLRCDPISGHDNLYWYRRVMGKEIKFLLHFVKESKQDESGMPNNRFLAERTGGTYSTLKVQPAELEDSGVYFCASSQRRRYNSPLHFGNGTRLTVT.

This clone was found a few times. This chain uses TRBV5-1 with TRBJ2-5; 10 bases are a match to TRBD2. This CDR3 comprises 15 residues. Germline V gene data show CDR1 as SGHRS and CDR2 as YFSETQ. J gave up 5 bases and V 2 bases, and 6 bases lay outside the gene matches. Here the CDR3 DNA reads TGCGCCAGCAGCTTCGGCGGTAGCGGGGGGGAGACCCAGTACTTC. It encodes CASSFGGSGGETQYF. The complete variable domain, with remaining parts taken from reference TRBV5-1 and TRBJ2-5, reads KAGVTQTPRYLIKTRGQQVTLSCSPISGHRSVSWYQQTPGQGLQFLFEYFSETQRNKGNFPGRFSGRQFSNSRSEMNVSTLELGDSALYLCASSFGGSGGETQYFGPGTRLLVL.

This clone is a singleton in its sample. The rearrangement links TRBV10-1 to TRBJ1-4, with 7 bases aligning to TRBD1. Germline trimming cut 7 bases from V and 4 bases from J; bases unmatched to any gene: 3. The CDR3 has 13 residues. Germline-derived CDR1 and CDR2 are WNHNN and SYGVQD (reference sequence). CDR3 in amino acids: CASTGTDNEKLFF. The CDR3 coding sequence is TGCGCCAGCACCGGGACAGATAATGAAAAACTGTTTTTT.

V is TRBV7-9 and J is TRBJ1-6; possible D gene TRBD1, 5 bases. CDR1 SEHNR and CDR2 FQNEAQ come from the germline V gene (reference sequence). The CDR3 has 12 residues. V was clipped by 4 bases and J by 8 bases, with 6 bases between them. For the CDR3, the DNA is TGTGCCAGCAGCTGGGGGGATTCACCCCTCCACTTT. Its protein product is CASSWGDSPLHF. The whole variable domain, remainder taken from reference TRBV7-9 and TRBJ1-6, is DTGVSQNPRHKITKRGQNVTFRCDPISEHNRLYWYRQTLGQGPEFLTYFQNEAQLEKSRLLSDRFSAERPKGSFSTLEIQRTEQGDSAMYLCASSWGDSPLHFGNGTRLTVT.

The V call is TRBV2, the J call TRBJ1-5; D is perhaps TRBD1 (6 bases). This CDR3 spans 17 amino acids. V lost 0 bases to trimming and J lost 4 bases, with 16 bases between them. Germline CDR1 is SNHLY and CDR2 is FYNNEI. The CDR3, as DNA: TGTGCCAGCAGTGAAGCCCTTCTGACAGGATGGAATCAGCCCCAGCATTTT. Protein product: CASSEALLTGWNQPQHF.

V and J are TRBV27 and TRBJ2-7, with D possibly matching TRBD1 (5 bases). With 6 bases removed from V and 3 bases from J, the gap between germline ends came to 12 bases. Germline assignment: CDR1 MNHEY and CDR2 SMNVEV (reference sequence). CDR3 length: 13 amino acids. The CDR3, as DNA: TGTGCCAGCAGAAAGACAGCCGGCTACGAGCAGTACTTC. Translating it yields CASRKTAGYEQYF.

The rearrangement uses TRBV5-1 and TRBJ2-7; 10 positions agree with TRBD1. Germline trimming cut 3 bases from V and 2 bases from J; bases unmatched to any gene: 5. The CDR3 has 15 amino acids. Germline V gene data show CDR1 as SGHRS and CDR2 as YFSETQ. The CDR3 loop is CASSSGTGETYEQYF. The CDR3 region has the DNA TGCGCCAGCAGCTCCGGGACAGGGGAGACCTACGAGCAGTACTTC.

This chain uses TRBV6-5 with TRBJ1-2; D gene uncertain. Trimming removed 5 bases at V and 2 bases at J, with 15 bases between. This CDR3 has 15 residues. Germline-derived CDR1 and CDR2 are MNHEY and SVGAGI. The CDR3 loop is CASSHGGGINYGYTF. CDR3 DNA sequence: TGTGCCAGCAGTCACGGTGGAGGGATCAACTATGGCTACACCTTC.

The rearrangement joins TRBV7-3 to TRBJ2-3; 9 nucleotides match TRBD2. V lost 5 bases and J lost 1; bases outside the gene matches: 4. This CDR3 contains 15 residues. Germline CDR1 is SGHTA and CDR2 is FQGTGA. CDR3: CASSRVAGGTDTQYF. The CDR3 coding sequence is TGTGCCAGCAGCCGGGTAGCGGGGGGCACAGATACGCAGTATTTT.

The chain employs TRBV20-1 and TRBJ1-1; no firm D call. V lost 6 bases and J lost 2, with 4 bases in between. Germline V CDR1 and CDR2: DFQATT, SNEGSKA (reference sequence). The CDR3 covers 10 residues. CDR3 loop: CSATNTEAFF. The CDR3 bases are TGCAGTGCGACAAACACTGAAGCTTTCTTT.

The chain links TRBV5-1 to TRBJ1-6, with D uncertain. V lost 4 bases, J lost 5 bases, and 13 bases lay in between. The germline gives CDR1 SGHRS, CDR2 YFSETQ. This CDR3 has 15 amino acids. CDR3 coding DNA: TGCGCCAGCAGCCCATCGGGGAGGGATAATTCACCCCTCCACTTT. Protein: CASSPSGRDNSPLHF.

This chain uses TRBV18 with TRBJ2-3, with 10 bases that match TRBD1. Germline loops: CDR1 KGHSH, CDR2 LQKENI. Losses at the gene ends were 8 bases for V and 2 bases for J; bases not matched to a gene: 7. The CDR3 covers 15 residues. The CDR3 region is CASTPGQGYTDTQYF. The CDR3 DNA follows: TGTGCCAGCACCCCGGGACAGGGGTACACAGATACGCAGTATTTT.

This CDR3 is CASSTVDREDSPLHF. The CDR3 DNA reads as TGTGCCAGTAGCACGGTCGACAGGGAGGATTCACCCCTCCACTTT. The rearrangement joins TRBV19 to TRBJ1-6; 7 nucleotides align to TRBD1. The CDR3 spans 15 residues. Losses at the gene ends were 6 bases for V and 8 bases for J; bases not matched to a gene: 10. Germline V gene data show CDR1 as LNHDA and CDR2 as SQIVND (reference sequence).

The gene calls are TRBV6-1 and TRBJ2-1; 12 bases match TRBD2. Germline CDR1 and CDR2: MNHNS and SASEGT. This CDR3 has 17 amino acids. V shed 2 bases, J shed 7 bases, and the junction held 9 bases outside the gene matches. Written as DNA, the CDR3 is TGTGCCAGCAGTGAAACCTTACTAGCGGGGGGTGGAAATGAGCAGTTCTTC. It specifies CASSETLLAGGGNEQFF.

The V and J genes are TRBV7-9 and TRBJ1-5, with 7 bases lining up with TRBD1. The CDR3 extends over 14 amino acids. Germline V gene lookup returns CDR1 SEHNR and CDR2 FQNEAQ (reference sequence). Trimming took 0 bases from V and 7 from J; bases not matched to a gene: 3. DNA of the CDR3: TGTGCCAGCAGCTTAGCCCGGGACAGCCAGCCCCAGCATTTT. This sequence encodes CASSLARDSQPQHF.

The chain has TRBV27 and TRBJ2-5; D may be TRBD2 (6 bases). The DNA end is a closer match to TRBJ2-7, so the J assignment may be wrong. Germline loops: CDR1 MNHEY, CDR2 SMNVEV (reference sequence). CDR3 length equals 15 residues. This CDR3 is CASSPVSGVGREQYF. In DNA form, the CDR3 reads TGTGCCAGCAGTCCCGTCTCGGGGGTTGGTCGCGAGCAGTACTTC.

This chain uses TRBV5-4 with TRBJ1-5; no definite D call. Germline CDR1 is SGHNT and CDR2 is YYREEE (reference sequence). This CDR3 is built from 14 residues. Trimming took 0 bases from V and 0 from J, leaving 4 bases between them. The CDR3 DNA sequence: TGTGCCAGCAGCTTGGCCCTTAGCAATCAGCCCCAGCATTTT. As protein: CASSLALSNQPQHF.

J is TRBJ1-2 and V is TRBV9; possibly TRBD1 for D (6 bases). The CDR3 runs 15 residues. Germline values: CDR1 SGDLS, CDR2 YYNGEE. Trimming cost V 2 bases and J 4 bases, with 15 bases left between them. CDR3 residues: CASSVTGNPSYGYTF. The CDR3 bases are TGTGCCAGCAGCGTTACAGGGAACCCCTCCTATGGCTACACCTTC.

The chain employs TRBV14 and TRBJ1-6; D not certain. CDR3 size: 16 residues. Trimming took 1 base from V and 10 from J, leaving 17 bases between them. The V gene's germline CDR1 is SGHDN and CDR2 FVKESK. The DNA for the CDR3 is TGTGCCAGCAGCCAAGCCTCGTATTCCCCACTATCACCCCTCCACTTT. It encodes CASSQASYSPLSPLHF.

The V call is TRBV4-1, the J call TRBJ1-6, with 7 bases identical to TRBD1. Per germline, CDR1 MGHRA and CDR2 YSYEKL. The J segment lost 0 bases and the V segment lost 3 bases, leaving 5 bases of the junction unmatched. CDR3 length: 17 amino acids. CDR3 residues: CASSQPQGRSYNSPLHF. In DNA form, the CDR3 reads TGCGCCAGCAGCCAGCCACAGGGGCGCTCCTATAATTCACCCCTCCACTTT.

This chain uses TRBV4-1 with TRBJ1-2; 9 bases line up with TRBD1. CDR1 is MGHRA and CDR2 is YSYEKL in the germline V gene. This CDR3 has 15 residues. Losses at the gene ends were 4 bases for V and 5 bases for J; bases not matched to a gene: 8. The CDR3 DNA reads TGCGCCAGCAGCCTTAGCGGCGGGACAGGGTATGGCTACACCTTC. This sequence encodes CASSLSGGTGYGYTF.

The chain is built from TRBV9 and TRBJ2-1; TRBD1 matches at 7 bases. The V gene's germline CDR1 is SGDLS and CDR2 YYNGEE. The V and J ends lost 0 bases and 5 bases, in that order; junction bases with no gene match: 2. This CDR3 spans 14 amino acids. CDR3 loop: CASSVGQGNNEQFF. The CDR3, as DNA: TGTGCCAGCAGCGTAGGACAGGGAAACAATGAGCAGTTCTTC.

This rearrangement joins TRBV18 to TRBJ1-1, with D possibly matching TRBD1 (5 bases). CDR1 KGHSH and CDR2 LQKENI come from the germline V gene. The CDR3 length is 13 residues. Trimming cost V 4 bases and J 6 bases, with 12 bases left between them. The CDR3 loop is CASSLDSNAEAFF. CDR3 DNA: TGTGCCAGCTCACTAGACAGTAACGCTGAAGCTTTCTTT.

This chain uses TRBV7-8 with TRBJ2-7; D possibly corresponds to TRBD2 (5 bases). V gave up 0 bases and J gave up 0 bases, with 12 bases separating them. The CDR3 loop spans 16 amino acids. Germline V gene data show CDR1 as SGHVS and CDR2 as FQNEAQ. The CDR3 bases are TGTGCCAGCAGCTTAGCGGTAGGGAGAAGCTCCTACGAGCAGTACTTC. Amino acids: CASSLAVGRSSYEQYF.

The chain joins TRBV6-1 to TRBJ1-1; D perhaps matches TRBD1 (6 bases). CDR1 MNHNS and CDR2 SASEGT come from the germline V gene. V shed 7 bases and J shed 4 bases, with 19 bases lying between them. The CDR3 sequence is 15 residues long. In DNA, the CDR3 is TGTGCCAGCACCCGTAGCAGGGGCGAGGGCACTGAAGCTTTCTTT. It specifies CASTRSRGEGTEAFF.

The chain is built from TRBV27 and TRBJ2-2; TRBD1 might be the D (5 bases). CDR3 size: 17 residues. V dropped 4 bases and J dropped 1 base, with 16 bases sitting between them. CDR1 and CDR2 from the germline V gene are MNHEY and SMNVEV (reference sequence). The CDR3: CASSSGQIPKNTGELFF. The CDR3 coding sequence is TGTGCCAGCAGTTCCGGACAAATCCCTAAGAACACCGGGGAGCTGTTTTTT.

The table lists this clone with a few counts. The CDR3 here is CASRSGMSGANVLTF. The DNA of the CDR3 is TGTGCCAGCAGGTCAGGGATGTCTGGGGCCAACGTCCTGACTTTC. This chain links TRBV6-1 with TRBJ2-6; D is possibly TRBD1 (5 bases). Germline loops: CDR1 MNHNS, CDR2 SASEGT. The CDR3 is 15 residues long. Trimming shortened V by 6 bases and J by 1 base, and 10 bases separated the two germline ends.

This chain connects TRBV9 to TRBJ2-7; 7 nucleotides agree with TRBD2. The CDR3 sequence is 16 residues long. Looked up from germline, CDR1 is SGDLS and CDR2 is YYNGEE. V lost 0 bases to trimming and J lost 0 bases; unmatched junction nucleotides: 6. The CDR3 bases are TGTGCCAGCAGCGTAGGAAGTGGGGGGGACTCCTACGAGCAGTACTTC. It encodes CASSVGSGGDSYEQYF.

The gene calls are TRBV7-8 and TRBJ1-1; 7 nucleotides match TRBD1. This CDR3 spans 14 amino acids. Looked up from germline, CDR1 is SGHVS and CDR2 is FQNEAQ. The trim removed 1 base at V and 7 bases at J, leaving 6 bases unmatched. As DNA, the CDR3 is TGTGCCAGCAGCTTAGTTGGGACAGAGGTTGAAGCTTTCTTT. Its protein is CASSLVGTEVEAFF.

The chain couples TRBV7-3 to TRBJ1-1; maybe TRBD1 (6 bases). The CDR3 runs 15 residues. Germline CDR1 is SGHTA and CDR2 is FQGTGA. V gave up 5 bases and J gave up 4 bases, with 17 bases separating them. The DNA for the CDR3 is TGTGCCAGCAGCCTGGGAACCCAGGGGTTCACTGAAGCTTTCTTT. Its translation: CASSLGTQGFTEAFF.